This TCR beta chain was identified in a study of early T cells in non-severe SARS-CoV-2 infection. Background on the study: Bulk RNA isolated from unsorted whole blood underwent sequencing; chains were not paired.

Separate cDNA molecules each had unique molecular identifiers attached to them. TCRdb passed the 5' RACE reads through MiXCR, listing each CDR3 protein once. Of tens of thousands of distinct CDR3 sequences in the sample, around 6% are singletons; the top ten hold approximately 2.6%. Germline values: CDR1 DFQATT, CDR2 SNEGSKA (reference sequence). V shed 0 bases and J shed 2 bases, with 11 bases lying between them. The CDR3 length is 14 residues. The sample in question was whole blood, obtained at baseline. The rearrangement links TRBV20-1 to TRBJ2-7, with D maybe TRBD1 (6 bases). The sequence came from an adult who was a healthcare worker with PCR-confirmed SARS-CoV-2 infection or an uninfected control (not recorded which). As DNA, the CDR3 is TGCAGTGCTAGAGATCGGGCAGGGGCCTACGAGCAGTACTTC. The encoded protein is CSARDRAGAYEQYF.